These 24 T cell receptor beta chains share one sample of origin, sequenced in a study of T cells in tuberculosis. Clones were read by immunoSEQ multiplex PCR, and TCRdb kept only the in-frame ones, dropping some. The data contain roughly 35,000 clones, 90% to 95% of them seen just once; the ten biggest clones take up 12%. The sample consisted of PBMCs. The receptor source for this set is a donor aged 10 to 29 with latent tuberculosis or without tuberculosis infection. Some clones in this sample may be carry-over from other donors' samples.

The chain uses TRBV13 and TRBJ2-7, with a tentative D call TRBD1 (6 bases). The germline gives CDR1 PRHDT, CDR2 FYEKMQ (reference sequence). V dropped 6 bases and J dropped 2 bases, with 11 bases sitting between them. The CDR3 contains 13 residues. CDR3: CASSGQNPYEQYF. The CDR3 DNA reads as TGTGCCAGCAGTGGACAGAACCCCTACGAGCAGTACTTC.

This chain joins TRBV9 and TRBJ1-6, with 8 bases aligning to TRBD1. V shed 3 bases and J 10 bases; nucleotides not matched to a gene: 9. The CDR3 spans 15 residues. Germline CDR1 reads SGDLS; CDR2 reads YYNGEE. CDR3 protein: CASSARDRGGSPLHF. For the CDR3, the DNA is TGTGCCAGCAGCGCCCGCGACAGGGGAGGGTCACCCCTCCACTTT.

The chain has TRBV25-1 and TRBJ1-1; D unclear. This CDR3 has 13 residues. Trimming pared 6 bases from V and 1 base from J, leaving 9 bases between. Per germline, CDR1 MGHDK and CDR2 SYGVNS. CDR3 sequence reads: CASRLQENTEAFF. The CDR3 DNA sequence: TGTGCCAGCAGGTTGCAGGAGAACACTGAAGCTTTCTTT.

V gene TRBV27 combines with J gene TRBJ1-6; 7 bases align to TRBD1. With 7 bases clipped from V and 9 bases from J, the junction kept 12 bases outside the gene matches. The CDR3 is 15 residues long. Germline-derived CDR1 and CDR2 are MNHEY and SMNVEV (reference sequence). The CDR3 loop is CASNTWAGGTSPLHF. The DNA for the CDR3 is TGTGCCAGCAACACCTGGGCAGGGGGTACTTCACCCCTCCACTTT.

The chain links TRBV5-4 to TRBJ2-1; TRBD1 agrees at 8 bases. This CDR3 is built from 14 residues. Germline V lookup: CDR1 SGHNT, CDR2 YYREEE (reference sequence). V dropped 0 bases and J dropped 10; count of bases not matched to a gene: 6. CDR3 sequence: CASSLEGQDREQFF. The DNA of the CDR3 is TGTGCCAGCAGCTTGGAGGGACAGGACCGGGAGCAGTTCTTC.

The chain carries TRBV18 and TRBJ2-6, with a tentative D call TRBD2 (6 bases). The V gene lost 2 bases and the J gene lost 4 bases, with 12 bases spanning the gap. There are 16 residues in the CDR3. Germline V gene sequence: CDR1 KGHSH, CDR2 LQKENI. In nucleotides, the CDR3 is TGTGCCAGCTCACCAGTTGCGGGGCCCGGGGCCAACGTCCTGACTTTC. Its translation: CASSPVAGPGANVLTF.

This chain uses TRBV6-5 with TRBJ1-6; D uncertain. V was clipped by 4 bases and J by 10 bases, with 17 bases between them. Looked up from germline, CDR1 is MNHEY and CDR2 is SVGAGI. This CDR3 has 15 residues. The CDR3 spells CASSSKAGKGSPLHF. The CDR3 coding sequence is TGTGCCAGCAGTTCAAAAGCGGGTAAAGGGTCACCCCTCCACTTT.

V is TRBV7-9 and J is TRBJ1-1, with TRBD1 as a possible D gene (5 bases). The CDR3 runs 15 residues. CDR1 is SEHNR, CDR2 FQNEAQ, per germline (reference sequence). The germline V and J ends were trimmed by 2 bases and 0 bases, with 10 bases remaining between them. CDR3 DNA: TGTGCCAGCAGCTTACGGGCAGGGCTGAACACTGAAGCTTTCTTT. Protein: CASSLRAGLNTEAFF.

This clone was seen more than once but under ten times. The chain joins TRBV4-3 to TRBJ2-5, with 9 bases matching TRBD1. CDR1 and CDR2 from the germline V gene are LGHNA and YSLEER. V was pared by 5 bases and J by 2 bases, with 3 bases of the junction left unmatched. CDR3 length: 14 amino acids. The CDR3 reads CASSGGQGQETQYF. CDR3 coding DNA: TGCGCCAGCAGCGGAGGACAGGGGCAAGAGACCCAGTACTTC.

By share, this clone counts as medium-sized (0.01 to 0.1%). The rearrangement links TRBV13 to TRBJ2-3, with TRBD2 matching over 15 bases. The V gene's germline CDR1 is PRHDT and CDR2 FYEKMQ (reference sequence). V gave up 5 bases and J gave up 0 bases; unmatched junction bases: 6. This CDR3 comprises 18 residues. The CDR3 DNA reads TGTGCCAGCAGCCCGGGACTAGCGGGGGGAGCTAGCACAGATACGCAGTATTTT. As protein: CASSPGLAGGASTDTQYF. The complete variable domain, with remaining parts taken from reference TRBV13 and TRBJ2-3, reads AAGVIQSPRHLIKEKRETATLKCYPIPRHDTVYWYQQGPGQDPQFLISFYEKMQSDKGSIPDRFSAQQFSDYHSELNMSSLELGDSALYFCASSPGLAGGASTDTQYFGPGTRLTVL.

This clone is judged medium-sized. This sequence joins TRBV19 and TRBJ2-3, with a tentative D call TRBD1 (6 bases). Looked up from germline, CDR1 is LNHDA and CDR2 is SQIVND (reference sequence). The CDR3 is 13 amino acids. V was pared by 3 bases and J by 7 bases, with 11 bases between. CDR3: CASSISGANTQYF. The CDR3, as DNA: TGTGCCAGTAGTATTTCAGGGGCTAATACGCAGTATTTT.

This chain uses TRBV21-1 with TRBJ2-7; the table's D call, TRBD1, has no DNA check behind it. TRBV21-1 is classified as a pseudogene. This CDR3 has 17 amino acids. The CDR3 DNA follows: TGTGCCAGCAGCAAAGATCGGGACAGACAAAAGACCTACGAGCAGTACTTC. Translation gives CASSKDRDRQKTYEQYF.

The chain combines TRBV30 with TRBJ1-3, with TRBD1 matching over 8 bases. The V segment lost 3 bases and the J segment 2 bases; nucleotides outside the gene matches: 3. The CDR3 runs 14 residues. The germline V gene has CDR1 GTSNPN and CDR2 SVGIG (reference sequence). In DNA, the CDR3 is TGTGCCTGGAGGGTACAGGGGGCTGGAAACACCATATATTTT. Translating gives CAWRVQGAGNTIYF.

The chain is built from TRBV7-9 and TRBJ1-4; D is unclear. This CDR3 comprises 18 residues. Between the trimmed V and J ends, which lost 2 bases and 0 bases, there was a span of 16 bases. Germline CDR1 is SEHNR and CDR2 is FQNEAQ (reference sequence). The CDR3 is CASSLFTFARATNEKLFF. CDR3 coding DNA: TGTGCCAGCAGCTTATTTACGTTCGCGCGGGCAACTAATGAAAAACTGTTTTTT.

CDR3 residues: CASSRQEGGTDTQYF. Written as DNA, the CDR3 is TGCGCCAGCAGCCGACAGGAAGGGGGCACAGATACGCAGTATTTT. The chain carries TRBV10-1 and TRBJ2-3; D might be TRBD1 (6 bases). CDR1 WNHNN and CDR2 SYGVQD come from the germline V gene (reference sequence). The V and J ends lost 6 bases and 1 base respectively, with 14 bases between them. CDR3 length equals 15 residues.

The chain has TRBV6-1 and TRBJ1-1, with 7 bases that match TRBD1. The V segment lost 1 base and the J segment 10 bases; nucleotides outside the gene matches: 6. Germline assignment: CDR1 MNHNS and CDR2 SASEGT. This CDR3 region has 13 residues. The CDR3: CASSEVSGTVAFF. DNA for the CDR3: TGTGCCAGCAGTGAAGTTTCCGGGACAGTAGCTTTCTTT.

The V call is TRBV15, the J call TRBJ1-2; D gene unclear. Germline V CDR1 and CDR2: LNHNV, YYDKDF (reference sequence). There are 14 residues in the CDR3. Trimming shortened V by 0 bases and J by 0 bases, and 5 bases separated the two germline ends. The CDR3, as DNA: TGTGCCACCAGCAGAGACAGTACTAACTATGGCTACACCTTC. It codes for CATSRDSTNYGYTF.

The chain has TRBV7-6 and TRBJ1-5; 10 bases match TRBD1. Looked up from germline, CDR1 is SGHVS and CDR2 is FNYEAQ. V lost 5 bases, J lost 7 bases, and 11 bases stayed unmatched. The CDR3 covers 16 residues. CDR3 sequence (DNA): TGTGCCAGCAGCCCAGGGGGACAGGGGCCTGGACAGCCCCAGCATTTT. Amino acids: CASSPGGQGPGQPQHF.

The rearrangement uses TRBV2 and TRBJ1-4; possible D gene TRBD1, 6 bases. Germline CDR1 SNHLY, CDR2 FYNNEI. The CDR3 totals 13 residues. Trimming shortened V by 8 bases and J by 3 bases, and 10 bases separated the two germline ends. The CDR3 DNA follows: TGTGCCAGCCACAGGGTGGCTAATGAAAAACTGTTTTTT. Protein: CASHRVANEKLFF.

This clone appeared once. The chain links TRBV19 to TRBJ1-2; the D gene is possibly TRBD1 (6 bases). Germline V gene data show CDR1 as LNHDA and CDR2 as SQIVND (reference sequence). The CDR3 has 11 amino acids. The V gene lost 6 bases and the J gene lost 6 bases, with 8 bases spanning the gap. The DNA for the CDR3 is TGTGCCAGTAGACAGGGCCATGGCTACACCTTC. Its protein product is CASRQGHGYTF.

V and J are TRBV18 and TRBJ2-7; D may be TRBD1 (6 bases). Per germline, CDR1 KGHSH and CDR2 LQKENI. V was shortened by 3 bases and J by 2 bases, with 14 bases between the two germline ends. The CDR3 sequence is 15 residues long. This CDR3 is CASSPRQGIPYEQYF. The CDR3, as DNA: TGTGCCAGCTCACCTAGGCAGGGGATCCCCTACGAGCAGTACTTC. The full variable domain, in which reference TRBV18 and TRBJ2-7 provide the parts outside the CDR3, is NAGVMQNPRHLVRRRGQEARLRCSPMKGHSHVYWYRQLPEEGLKFMVYLQKENIIDESGMPKERFSAEFPKEGPSILRIQQVVRGDSAAYFCASSPRQGIPYEQYFGPGTRLTVT.

The chain has TRBV2 and TRBJ1-1; D unclear. This CDR3 spans 13 amino acids. Germline-derived CDR1 and CDR2 are SNHLY and FYNNEI. Trimming removed 0 bases from V and 5 bases from J, with 7 bases in between. DNA for the CDR3: TGTGCCAGCAGTGAAGCGCCAGGAACTGAAGCTTTCTTT. Residues: CASSEAPGTEAFF.

V is TRBV11-2 and J is TRBJ1-6, with TRBD1 identical over 7 bases. There are 18 residues in the CDR3. Germline CDR1 SGHAT, CDR2 FQNNGV. The J segment lost 9 bases and the V segment lost 4 bases, leaving 18 bases of the junction unmatched. CDR3 region: CASSSRQGTLVLASPLHF. For the CDR3, the DNA is TGTGCCAGCAGCTCCAGACAGGGAACCCTCGTTCTTGCTTCACCCCTCCACTTT. The full variable domain, in which reference TRBV11-2 and TRBJ1-6 provide the parts outside the CDR3, is EAGVAQSPRYKIIEKRQSVAFWCNPISGHATLYWYQQILGQGPKLLIQFQNNGVVDDSQLPKDRFSAERLKGVDSTLKIQPAKLEDSAVYLCASSSRQGTLVLASPLHFGNGTRLTVT.

The genes are TRBV12-5 and TRBJ1-1, with D hard to call. The CDR3 length is 15 residues. The V and J ends lost 6 bases and 1 base respectively, with 15 bases between them. Germline V lookup: CDR1 LGHNT, CDR2 FRNRAP. CDR3 DNA: TGTGCTAGTGGATGGACTGAATTTAGGAACACTGAAGCTTTCTTT. Amino acid sequence: CASGWTEFRNTEAFF.